This TCR beta chain was sequenced during a study of blood T cells in healthy people across ages. The CDR3 is made up of 15 amino acids. The V and J ends lost 8 bases and 10 bases, in that order; junction bases with no gene match: 16. This clonotype was detected a few times. With a J-beta primer mix and a sample-barcoded 5' primer, a second PCR ran about 7 to 11 cycles. From the 5' RACE reads, TCRdb called clonotypes with MiXCR, one entry per CDR3 protein. The sample consists of around 940,000 distinct CDR3 sequences, about 53% of them appearing once. Material: blood. This TCR was sampled from a woman in her fifties or sixties in good health. The chain employs TRBV12-3 or TRBV12-4 and TRBJ1-5; 8 positions match TRBD1. For the CDR3, the DNA is TGTGCCAGCGCATTACGGACAGGGCGATTAGAACCCCAGCATTTT. Amino acid sequence: CASALRTGRLEPQHF.